These 29 T cell receptor beta chains were all obtained from the same sample, sequenced in a study of blood T cell repertoires in COVID-19. Sequencing was performed with immunoSEQ multiplex PCR; in TCRdb, only in-frame clones are kept and a portion is missing. The repertoire has 120,000 to 150,000 clones, roughly 85% of them found once; the top ten carry around 3%. Sequenced sample: peripheral blood. The receptor source for this set is a man aged 45-60 years with acute or convalescent COVID-19.

V is TRBV24-1 and J is TRBJ1-2; D perhaps matches TRBD1 (6 bases). V lost 3 bases and J lost 3, with 16 bases in between. The CDR3 runs to 16 residues. CDR1 KGHDR and CDR2 SFDVKD come from the germline V gene. The CDR3 spells CATSDAWGRGHYGYTF. The CDR3, as DNA: TGTGCCACCAGTGATGCTTGGGGCAGGGGCCACTATGGCTACACCTTC.

This chain connects TRBV3-1 (or the pseudogene TRBV3-2) to TRBJ1-6, with 8 positions matching TRBD1. J gave up 10 bases and V 0 bases, and 11 bases lay outside the gene matches. Germline CDR1 LGHDT, CDR2 YNNKEL (reference sequence). This CDR3 spans 17 amino acids. The CDR3 protein is CASSQEGQGGIRSPLHF. In DNA form, the CDR3 reads TGTGCCAGCAGCCAAGAAGGACAGGGCGGAATCAGGTCACCCCTCCACTTT.

In its sample, this clone was seen a few times. The rearrangement joins TRBV29-1 to TRBJ1-1; perhaps TRBD1 as D (6 bases). Germline V gene sequence: CDR1 SQVTM, CDR2 ANQGSEA. The CDR3 consists of 12 residues. With 7 bases removed from V and 5 bases from J, the gap between germline ends came to 14 bases. The CDR3: CSGWTVGTEAFF. The CDR3 nucleotides read TGCAGCGGCTGGACAGTCGGAACTGAAGCTTTCTTT.

V usage is TRBV10-3 and J usage is TRBJ1-5, with TRBD1 matching 8 bases. Germline V gene lookup returns CDR1 ENHRY and CDR2 SYGVKD. CDR3 length equals 13 residues. J gave up 5 bases and V 6 bases, and 3 bases lay outside the gene matches. The DNA of the CDR3 is TGTGCCATCAGGGACAGGGAACATCAGCCCCAGCATTTT. Protein product: CAIRDREHQPQHF.

V gene TRBV3-1 (or the pseudogene TRBV3-2) combines with J gene TRBJ1-5; D is unclear. The V and J ends lost 2 bases and 6 bases respectively, with 11 bases between them. Germline CDR1 reads LGHDT; CDR2 reads YNNKEL (reference sequence). CDR3 size: 14 residues. CDR3 bases: TGTGCCAGCAGCCAATCCCAGGCAGGTCAGCCCCAGCATTTT. It translates to CASSQSQAGQPQHF.

The chain has TRBV12-3 or TRBV12-4 and TRBJ1-1, with TRBD1 matching 7 bases. Trimming removed 7 bases from V and 7 bases from J; junction bases left unmatched: 9. This CDR3 has 13 residues. CDR3 sequence: CASTGTDLSEAFF. CDR3 nucleotide sequence: TGTGCCAGCACCGGGACAGATCTTAGTGAAGCTTTCTTT.

The chain couples TRBV5-8 to TRBJ2-7; unclear D gene. The CDR3 extends over 11 amino acids. V was cut by 1 base and J by 6 bases, with 5 bases left in between. CDR1 SGHTS and CDR2 YDEGEE come from the germline V gene. CDR3 nucleotides: TGTGCCAGCAGCTTGCTTTCCGAGCAGTACTTC. This sequence encodes CASSLLSEQYF.

The chain has TRBV5-1 and TRBJ1-4; tentatively, D is TRBD1 (6 bases). The ends were cut back, 0 bases at V and 7 bases at J, with 13 bases in the middle. The CDR3 extends over 15 amino acids. Per the germline V gene, CDR1 is SGHRS and CDR2 is YFSETQ. The CDR3 sequence: CASSLDRQETEKLFF. The CDR3 DNA follows: TGCGCCAGCAGCTTGGACAGACAGGAAACTGAAAAACTGTTTTTT.

This clone has just one count. This chain joins TRBV11-2 and TRBJ1-2; 8 bases fit TRBD1. Per the germline V gene, CDR1 is SGHAT and CDR2 is FQNNGV. The J segment lost 7 bases and the V segment lost 5 bases, leaving 9 bases of the junction unmatched. This CDR3 region has 14 residues. The CDR3, as DNA: TGTGCCAGCAGCCCACTCCAGACAGGGGTTGGCTACACCTTC. Protein: CASSPLQTGVGYTF.

The CDR3 DNA sequence: TGTGCCAGCAGCCAACTTAACAGGGGGGACCGGGGGCCTGAAGCTTTCTTT. Translating gives CASSQLNRGDRGPEAFF. The J gene is TRBJ1-1, the V gene TRBV3-1 (or the pseudogene TRBV3-2); 8 nucleotides align to TRBD1. Germline trimming cut 2 bases from V and 6 bases from J; bases unmatched to any gene: 14. This CDR3 has 17 amino acids. The germline gives CDR1 LGHDT, CDR2 YNNKEL (reference sequence).

The V and J genes are TRBV27 and TRBJ2-1, with 8 bases lining up with TRBD2. The V gene end was trimmed by 2 bases and the J gene end by 4 bases; junction bases not matched to a gene: 7. CDR1 is MNHEY, CDR2 SMNVEV, per germline (reference sequence). CDR3 size: 16 residues. The CDR3 DNA reads as TGTGCCAGCAGTTTAAGGGGTAGCGGGGCATACAATGAGCAGTTCTTC. It specifies CASSLRGSGAYNEQFF.

V is TRBV19 and J is TRBJ1-1; D may be TRBD1 (5 bases). Germline lookup yields CDR1 LNHDA and CDR2 SQIVND (reference sequence). The ends were cut back, 6 bases at V and 0 bases at J, with 20 bases in the middle. This CDR3 region has 17 residues. The CDR3 reads CASSRRTGRGMNTEAFF. The CDR3, as DNA: TGTGCCAGTAGCCGGCGTACAGGACGGGGGATGAACACTGAAGCTTTCTTT.

The chain links TRBV10-3 to TRBJ1-1; the D is unclear. V lost 4 bases to trimming and J lost 6 bases, with 6 bases between them. This CDR3 is built from 11 residues. Germline V gives CDR1 ENHRY, CDR2 SYGVKD. The CDR3 spells CAISVRAEAFF. CDR3 nucleotide sequence: TGTGCCATCAGTGTTCGTGCTGAAGCTTTCTTT.

The chain recombines TRBV5-8 with TRBJ1-3, with D possibly being TRBD1 (6 bases). Germline V gene lookup returns CDR1 SGHTS and CDR2 YDEGEE. Trimming removed 1 base from V and 3 bases from J, with 8 bases in between. The CDR3 sequence is 14 residues long. The CDR3 spells CASSLYRVGNTIYF. DNA of the CDR3: TGTGCCAGCAGCTTGTACAGGGTTGGAAACACCATATATTTT.

The chain links TRBV28 to TRBJ2-1; 7 bases fit TRBD2. The CDR3 length is 16 residues. The V gene's germline CDR1 is MDHEN and CDR2 SYDVKM. With 4 bases clipped from V and 6 bases from J, the junction kept 12 bases outside the gene matches. The CDR3: CASSWGGVEGFNEQFF. DNA for the CDR3: TGTGCCAGCAGTTGGGGGGGAGTGGAGGGTTTCAATGAGCAGTTCTTC.

The V and J genes are TRBV7-2 and TRBJ1-6; 9 bases align to TRBD1. V shed 5 bases, J shed 8 bases, and the junction held 7 bases outside the gene matches. The CDR3 runs to 15 residues. Germline loops: CDR1 SGHTA, CDR2 FQGNSA. CDR3 in DNA: TGTGCCAGCAGCGGCATGACAGGGGGATATTCACCCCTCCACTTT. Its translation is CASSGMTGGYSPLHF.

The CDR3 sequence: CASSSGQWVDGYTF. The CDR3 coding sequence is TGTGCCAGCTCATCGGGACAGTGGGTCGATGGCTACACCTTC. The rearrangement uses TRBV18 and TRBJ1-2, with 7 bases identical to TRBD1. Losses at the gene ends were 5 bases for V and 6 bases for J; bases not matched to a gene: 9. The CDR3 covers 14 residues. The germline V gene encodes CDR1 KGHSH and CDR2 LQKENI.

As concerns this clone: At one of its ends the junction is not consistent with the germline gene, which may arise from a read error. This chain connects TRBV6-1 to TRBJ2-7, with 12 bases fitting TRBD1. CDR3 size: 15 residues. CDR1 and CDR2 (germline): MNHNS, SASEGT. The DNA of the CDR3 is TGTGCCAGCAGTGAACTCGGGACAGGGGGCCCCCCGAGGCACTTC. Its protein is CASSELGTGGPPRHF.

The chain is built from TRBV5-4 and TRBJ1-1; no definite D call. Trimming pared 0 bases from V and 5 bases from J, leaving 8 bases between. Germline loops: CDR1 SGHNT, CDR2 YYREEE (reference sequence). The CDR3 runs 13 residues. The CDR3 DNA sequence: TGTGCCAGCAGCTTGGACAGTGGGACTGAAGCTTTCTTT. Protein: CASSLDSGTEAFF. Based on the CDR3 plus reference TRBV5-4 and TRBJ1-1, the full variable domain is ETGVTQSPTHLIKTRGQQVTLRCSSQSGHNTVSWYQQALGQGPQFIFQYYREEENGRGNFPPRFSGLQFPNYSSELNVNALELDDSALYLCASSLDSGTEAFFGQGTRLTVV.

This chain uses TRBV6-5 with TRBJ2-1; D perhaps matches TRBD1 (5 bases). The germline V gene has CDR1 MNHEY and CDR2 SVGAGI. CDR3 length: 14 residues. V lost 0 bases to trimming and J lost 5 bases, with 8 bases between them. The CDR3 spells CASSYSGVHNEQFF. The CDR3 DNA is TGTGCCAGCAGTTACTCAGGGGTCCACAATGAGCAGTTCTTC.

This clone was seen just once. V usage is TRBV9 and J usage is TRBJ2-3; the match to TRBD2 covers 10 bases. The CDR3 is 16 amino acids. V shed 5 bases and J 2 bases; nucleotides not matched to a gene: 8. Germline CDR1 reads SGDLS; CDR2 reads YYNGEE. The CDR3 here is CASRPILAGSTDTQYF. The CDR3 DNA is TGTGCCAGCAGGCCAATACTAGCGGGATCCACAGATACGCAGTATTTT. The entire variable domain, with the rest obtained from reference TRBV9 and TRBJ2-3, is as follows: DSGVTQTPKHLITATGQRVTLRCSPRSGDLSVYWYQQSLDQGLQFLIQYYNGEERAKGNILERFSAQQFPDLHSELNLSSLELGDSALYFCASRPILAGSTDTQYFGPGTRLTVL.

This chain connects TRBV6-5 to TRBJ1-3; TRBD1 aligns across 7 bases. With V trimmed by 10 bases and J by 0 bases, 9 bases remained unmatched. Germline V lookup: CDR1 MNHEY, CDR2 SVGAGI. This CDR3 contains 15 residues. CDR3 coding DNA: TGTGCCACCAGGACAGGATCGCTCTCTGGAAACACCATATATTTT. It specifies CATRTGSLSGNTIYF.

This rearrangement joins TRBV6-1 to TRBJ1-5, with D maybe TRBD1 (6 bases). Germline values: CDR1 MNHNS, CDR2 SASEGT. This CDR3 contains 16 residues. The V gene lost 6 bases and the J gene lost 7 bases, with 22 bases spanning the gap. For the CDR3, the DNA is TGTGCCAGCAGGGAAATTTTTGGGGGGGCCGGGCAGCCCCAGCATTTT. Translating gives CASREIFGGAGQPQHF.

In this sample, this clone turned up once. The chain joins TRBV7-6 to TRBJ2-5; TRBD2 agrees at 8 bases. Unmatched junction bases numbered 12, after V lost 5 bases and J lost 4 bases. The CDR3 contains 16 residues. Per germline, CDR1 SGHVS and CDR2 FNYEAQ. The DNA for the CDR3 is TGTGCCAGCAGCCCCCGGGGGCGGGAGGATGGAGAGACCCAGTACTTC. As protein: CASSPRGREDGETQYF.

This clone showed up just once. The chain recombines TRBV2 with TRBJ2-1; D is unresolved. Trimming stripped 2 bases from V and 12 bases from J, with 14 bases between. Germline V gene data show CDR1 as SNHLY and CDR2 as FYNNEI. CDR3 length: 13 residues. CDR3 region: CASSENPVSRQFF. Here the CDR3 DNA reads TGTGCCAGCAGTGAAAACCCGGTTTCACGGCAGTTCTTC.

The chain employs TRBV5-1 and TRBJ2-3, with 9 bases that match TRBD2. CDR3 size: 15 residues. The junction had 0 bases not matched to a gene; V was cut back by 0 bases and J by 1 base. Germline V lookup: CDR1 SGHRS, CDR2 YFSETQ. The CDR3 reads CASSLGTSGTDTQYF. CDR3 in DNA: TGCGCCAGCAGCTTGGGGACTAGCGGCACAGATACGCAGTATTTT.

The J gene is TRBJ1-5, the V gene TRBV5-4, with no clear D. The CDR3 is 14 amino acids. Germline loops: CDR1 SGHNT, CDR2 YYREEE (reference sequence). Deletions cut 1 base from V and 0 bases from J, with 5 bases between. CDR3 sequence (DNA): TGTGCCAGCAGCTTGTTCGGTAGCAATCAGCCCCAGCATTTT. This codes for CASSLFGSNQPQHF.

The sample holds one count of this clone. This chain connects TRBV4-1 to TRBJ1-3, with 7 bases fitting TRBD1. V shed 3 bases and J 0 bases; nucleotides not matched to a gene: 17. The germline gives CDR1 MGHRA, CDR2 YSYEKL. The CDR3 is 20 amino acids. The CDR3 nucleotides read TGCGCCAGCAGCCAGAGACGGGGGACAGCCGGACCTTTCTCTGGAAACACCATATATTTT. Protein: CASSQRRGTAGPFSGNTIYF.

The chain recombines TRBV24-1 with TRBJ1-5; possibly TRBD1 for D (6 bases). V was trimmed by 2 bases and J by 3 bases, leaving 13 bases between them. The CDR3 runs 16 residues. The germline V gene encodes CDR1 KGHDR and CDR2 SFDVKD. CDR3 amino acids: CATSDSGRGTNQPQHF. The CDR3 DNA sequence: TGTGCCACCAGTGATTCGGGCAGGGGCACCAATCAGCCCCAGCATTTT.